The source of this T cell receptor (beta chain) is a study of response to subunit inactivated influenza vaccine. Study conclusions and caveats: Authors suggested each seasonal influenza vaccination recruits few new T cells.

Trimming took 0 bases from V and 3 from J; bases not matched to a gene: 4. In germline, CDR1 is SGHRS, CDR2 YFSETQ. The length of the CDR3 is 17 residues. Via MiXCR, TCRdb re-called the RT-PCR reads, giving one row per CDR3 protein. Seen here are around 520,000 distinct CDR3 sequences, 25% observed once, and the top ten hold 1.5% to 2%. This clonotype was counted a few times. Its specificity is unknown. This chain joins TRBV5-1 and TRBJ2-1, with 12 bases identical to TRBD2. The material sequenced was CD4+ T cells sorted from PBMCs, taken 5 to 6 days after vaccination. The receptor was derived from a man aged 45 to 65 who received an inactivated influenza vaccine. In nucleotides, the CDR3 is TGCGCCAGCAGCTTGGGGACTAGCGGGACCCACTACAATGAGCAGTTCTTC. Residues: CASSLGTSGTHYNEQFF.